The 20 T cell receptor beta chains below all came from one sample that was sequenced in a study of cytomegalovirus exposure and HLA in healthy donors. In the PCR, 60 Vbeta and 13 Jbeta primers were used. Measured with immunoSEQ multiplex PCR; TCRdb has only the in-frame clones, and not every one. The table records over 75,000 clones, roughly 80% of them present only once. What was sequenced was PBMCs. The source is a man in his 60s in good health and CMV-seropositive.

The V call is TRBV28, the J call TRBJ2-7; D unresolved. Trimming pared 6 bases from V and 6 bases from J, leaving 12 bases between. Germline V gives CDR1 MDHEN, CDR2 SYDVKM. This CDR3 has 12 amino acids. The CDR3 DNA is TGTGCCAGCAGGAGGAGTTTCACCGAGCAGTACTTC. Amino acid sequence: CASRRSFTEQYF.

The table lists this clone with a few counts. The chain employs TRBV7-6 and TRBJ2-7; tentative D call: TRBD1 (5 bases). V was pared by 2 bases and J by 7 bases, with 15 bases between. This CDR3 spans 14 amino acids. Germline V gives CDR1 SGHVS, CDR2 FNYEAQ. This CDR3 is CASSLRDRGWEQYF. The CDR3 DNA follows: TGTGCCAGCAGCTTAAGAGACAGAGGTTGGGAGCAGTACTTC. Filled out from reference TRBV7-6 and TRBJ2-7, the complete variable domain reads GAGVSQSPRYKVTKRGQDVALRCDPISGHVSLYWYRQALGQGPEFLTYFNYEAQQDKSGLPNDRFSAERPEGSISTLTIQRTEQRDSAMYRCASSLRDRGWEQYFGPGTRLTVT.

The chain carries TRBV7-3 and TRBJ1-1, with D perhaps matching TRBD1 (6 bases). The CDR3 length is 13 residues. Germline V gene data show CDR1 as SGHTA and CDR2 as FQGTGA. V was pared by 0 bases and J by 5 bases, with 7 bases between. As DNA, the CDR3 is TGTGCCAGCAGCTTAACCAGGGGTACTGAAGCTTTCTTT. Protein sequence: CASSLTRGTEAFF.

The chain uses TRBV19 and TRBJ2-1, with 7 bases aligning to TRBD2. Germline CDR1 is LNHDA and CDR2 is SQIVND (reference sequence). V lost 10 bases, J lost 9 bases, and 12 bases stayed unmatched. The CDR3 length is 13 residues. The CDR3 bases are TGTGCCACAGGGACTAACAAACTGGGTGAGCAGTTCTTC. This codes for CATGTNKLGEQFF.

The chain recombines TRBV2 with TRBJ2-1, with D possibly being TRBD1 (8 bases). Germline assignment: CDR1 SNHLY and CDR2 FYNNEI. Trimming cost V 6 bases and J 4 bases, with 16 bases left between them. The CDR3 is 15 residues long. CDR3 bases: TGTGCCAGCAGCGACAGGGGAGGGGGTTACAATGAGCAGTTCTTC. Amino acids: CASSDRGGGYNEQFF.

CDR3 DNA: TGTGCCAGCAGCCCCGAGGGGGACGGGGATGATTCACCCCTCCACTTT. Amino acid sequence: CASSPEGDGDDSPLHF. The chain carries TRBV7-6 and TRBJ1-6, with D possibly TRBD1 on 6 matching bases. The V end lost 5 bases, the J end lost 8 bases, and 19 bases lay between the germline ends. The germline V gene has CDR1 SGHVS and CDR2 FNYEAQ. The CDR3 spans 16 residues. The full variable domain, with the rest looked up from reference TRBV7-6 and TRBJ1-6, is GAGVSQSPRYKVTKRGQDVALRCDPISGHVSLYWYRQALGQGPEFLTYFNYEAQQDKSGLPNDRFSAERPEGSISTLTIQRTEQRDSAMYRCASSPEGDGDDSPLHFGNGTRLTVT.

The V and J genes are TRBV2 and TRBJ2-1; D call uncertain. Trimming took off 2 bases at V and 7 bases at J, with 9 bases between the two ends. The CDR3 extends over 13 amino acids. The V gene's germline CDR1 is SNHLY and CDR2 FYNNEI. CDR3 in DNA: TGTGCCAGCAGTGAAAACACAGCTAATGAGCAGTTCTTC. Translating gives CASSENTANEQFF.

This clone occurred a few times. The rearrangement links TRBV6-5 to TRBJ1-3; TRBD1 agrees at 8 bases. The germline V gene has CDR1 MNHEY and CDR2 SVGAGI. With V trimmed by 0 bases and J by 2 bases, 3 bases remained unmatched. CDR3 size: 16 residues. The CDR3 spells CASSYSRTGTGNTIYF. The CDR3 region has the DNA TGTGCCAGCAGTTACTCGCGGACAGGGACTGGAAACACCATATATTTT.

This clone has a single count. This chain uses TRBV10-2 with TRBJ2-7, with 7 nucleotides matching TRBD1. Trimming took 0 bases from V and 3 from J; bases not matched to a gene: 2. Germline loops: CDR1 WSHSY, CDR2 SAAADI. The CDR3 covers 14 residues. CDR3: CASSESGQYYEQYF. DNA of the CDR3: TGCGCCAGCAGTGAGTCGGGACAGTACTACGAGCAGTACTTC.

The V and J genes are TRBV6-1 and TRBJ2-1; D possibly corresponds to TRBD2 (6 bases). The CDR3 is 17 amino acids. The V gene lost 2 bases and the J gene lost 1 base, with 15 bases spanning the gap. CDR1 is MNHNS, CDR2 SASEGT, per germline. CDR3 DNA: TGTGCCAGCAGTGAACTTGGAGGGGCTGCTTCCTACAATGAGCAGTTCTTC. This codes for CASSELGGAASYNEQFF.

The chain joins TRBV23-1 to TRBJ2-5, with 9 bases aligning to TRBD1. TRBV23-1 is filed as an ORF, its function uncertain. The CDR3 has 16 amino acids. V trimming: 6 bases; J trimming: 4 bases; junction bases outside the gene matches: 12. Written as DNA, the CDR3 is TGCGCCAGCAGCCTACCTGGGACAGGGCTTACAGAGACCCAGTACTTC. Translated, it gives CASSLPGTGLTETQYF.

This rearrangement joins TRBV15 to TRBJ2-5; 8 nucleotides match TRBD1. The germline gives CDR1 LNHNV, CDR2 YYDKDF (reference sequence). V dropped 2 bases and J dropped 5; count of bases not matched to a gene: 7. This CDR3 comprises 15 residues. CDR3 amino acids: CATSRQQGEGETQYF. CDR3 nucleotides: TGTGCCACCAGCAGACAACAGGGGGAAGGTGAGACCCAGTACTTC.

This rearrangement joins TRBV9 to TRBJ2-7, with TRBD2 as a possible D gene (5 bases). The CDR3 has 14 residues. Per germline, CDR1 SGDLS and CDR2 YYNGEE. Trimming stripped 0 bases from V and 6 bases from J, with 13 bases between. The CDR3 spells CASSVATGSAEQYF. The DNA for the CDR3 is TGTGCCAGCAGCGTAGCTACGGGATCGGCCGAGCAGTACTTC.

The chain recombines TRBV9 with TRBJ1-2, with D possibly being TRBD1 (5 bases). Trimming left V 4 bases short and J 8 bases short, with 21 bases between. CDR1 is SGDLS, CDR2 YYNGEE, per germline. The CDR3 has 15 residues. The CDR3 region has the DNA TGTGCCAGCAGCCCGACGCCAGGGCTCTCAAAGGGCTACACCTTC. Translating gives CASSPTPGLSKGYTF.

This clone was recorded a few times. The chain uses TRBV27 and TRBJ2-6; possibly TRBD1 for D (6 bases). V was cut by 6 bases and J by 0 bases, with 9 bases left in between. The V gene's germline CDR1 is MNHEY and CDR2 SMNVEV (reference sequence). The length of the CDR3 is 15 residues. The CDR3 nucleotides are TGTGCCAGCAGACAGGGCCGCTCTGGGGCCAACGTCCTGACTTTC. It encodes CASRQGRSGANVLTF.

The genes are TRBV30 and TRBJ1-6; 7 bases are a match to TRBD1. Germline CDR1 and CDR2: GTSNPN and SVGIG (reference sequence). Trimming cost V 1 base and J 8 bases; bases outside gene matches: 5. The CDR3 length is 14 residues. This CDR3 is CAWSGRGLDSPLHF. DNA for the CDR3: TGTGCCTGGAGTGGTAGGGGGCTTGATTCACCCCTCCACTTT. Together with reference TRBV30 and TRBJ1-6, the CDR3 gives the full variable domain: SQTIHQWPATLVQPVGSPLSLECTVEGTSNPNLYWYRQAAGRGLQLLFYSVGIGQISSEVPQNLSASRPQDRQFILSSKKLLLSDSGFYLCAWSGRGLDSPLHFGNGTRLTVT.

This clone was detected once. The CDR3 loop is CASSYNPGTGESDTQYF. In DNA, the CDR3 is TGTGCCAGCAGCTATAATCCCGGGACAGGGGAGTCAGATACGCAGTATTTT. This sequence joins TRBV9 and TRBJ2-3; 10 bases align to TRBD1. This CDR3 comprises 17 residues. Germline V CDR1 and CDR2: SGDLS, YYNGEE. The V segment lost 4 bases and the J segment 4 bases; nucleotides outside the gene matches: 12.

This chain's CDR3 is CASSLGSGVDETQYF. The CDR3 DNA sequence: TGTGCCAGCAGCTTGGGGTCGGGGGTCGATGAGACCCAGTACTTC. V is TRBV5-5 and J is TRBJ2-5, with TRBD2 as a possible D gene (6 bases). CDR1 is SGHKS, CDR2 YYEKEE, per germline (reference sequence). V lost 0 bases to trimming and J lost 5 bases, with 14 bases between them. This CDR3 has 15 amino acids.

This chain uses TRBV7-3 with TRBJ2-2; 11 nucleotides line up with TRBD2. CDR1 is SGHTA, CDR2 FQGTGA, per germline. The ends lost 5 bases at V and 0 bases at J; junction bases unmatched: 11. The CDR3 is made up of 19 amino acids. CDR3: CASSPITASGGPNTGELFF. The CDR3 DNA follows: TGTGCCAGCAGCCCCATAACGGCTAGCGGGGGGCCGAACACCGGGGAGCTGTTTTTT.

Only one count was recorded for this clone. The chain employs TRBV7-2 and TRBJ1-1; 7 nucleotides align to TRBD1. This CDR3 spans 12 amino acids. The germline V gene encodes CDR1 SGHTA and CDR2 FQGNSA. The V segment lost 4 bases and the J segment 6 bases; nucleotides outside the gene matches: 2. CDR3: CASSSQGAEAFF. CDR3 sequence (DNA): TGTGCCAGCAGCTCCCAGGGGGCTGAAGCTTTCTTT.